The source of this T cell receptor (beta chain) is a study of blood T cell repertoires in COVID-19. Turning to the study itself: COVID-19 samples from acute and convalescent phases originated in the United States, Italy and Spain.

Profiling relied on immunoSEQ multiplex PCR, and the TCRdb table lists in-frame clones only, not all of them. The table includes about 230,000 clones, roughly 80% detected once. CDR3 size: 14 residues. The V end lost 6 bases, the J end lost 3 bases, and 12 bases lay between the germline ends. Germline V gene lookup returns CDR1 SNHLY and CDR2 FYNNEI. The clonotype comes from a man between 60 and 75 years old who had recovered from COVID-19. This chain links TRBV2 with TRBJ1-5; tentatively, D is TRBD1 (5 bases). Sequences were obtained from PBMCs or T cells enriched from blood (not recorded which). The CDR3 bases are TGTGCCAGCAGGCCCGACAGTTTCAATCAGCCCCAGCATTTT. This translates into CASRPDSFNQPQHF. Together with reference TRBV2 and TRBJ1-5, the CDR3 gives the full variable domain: EPEVTQTPSHQVTQMGQEVILRCVPISNHLYFYWYRQILGQKVEFLVSFYNNEISEKSEIFDDQFSVERPDGSNFTLKIRSTKLEDSAMYFCASRPDSFNQPQHFGDGTRLSIL.